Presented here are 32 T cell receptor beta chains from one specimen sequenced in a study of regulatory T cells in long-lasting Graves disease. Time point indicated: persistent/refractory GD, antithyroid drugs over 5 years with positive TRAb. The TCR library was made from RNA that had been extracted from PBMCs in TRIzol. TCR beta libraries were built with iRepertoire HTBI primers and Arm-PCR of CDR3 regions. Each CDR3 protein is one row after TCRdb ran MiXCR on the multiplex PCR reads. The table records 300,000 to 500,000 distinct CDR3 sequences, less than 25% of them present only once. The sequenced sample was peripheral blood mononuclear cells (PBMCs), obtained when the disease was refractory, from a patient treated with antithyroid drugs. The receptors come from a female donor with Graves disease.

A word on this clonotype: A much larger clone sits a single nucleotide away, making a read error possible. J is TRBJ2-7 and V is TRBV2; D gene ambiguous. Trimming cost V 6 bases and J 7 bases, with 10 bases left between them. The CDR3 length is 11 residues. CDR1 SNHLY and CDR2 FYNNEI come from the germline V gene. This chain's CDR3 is CASRILGEQYF. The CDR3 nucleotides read TGTGCCAGCAGGATCCTCGGTGAGCAGTACTTC.

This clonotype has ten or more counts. CDR3: CASSLGDGPGNTIYF. CDR3 bases: TGTGCCAGCAGCTTAGGTGACGGCCCCGGAAACACCATATATTTT. The chain couples TRBV7-2 to TRBJ1-3; no clear D. The germline V gene has CDR1 SGHTA and CDR2 FQGNSA. Trimming stripped 1 base from V and 4 bases from J, with 11 bases between. The CDR3 contains 15 residues.

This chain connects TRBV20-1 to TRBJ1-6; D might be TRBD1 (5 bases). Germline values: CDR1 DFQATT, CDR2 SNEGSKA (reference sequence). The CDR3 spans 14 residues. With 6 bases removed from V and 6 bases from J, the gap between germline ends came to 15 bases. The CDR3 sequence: CSAREGTANSPLHF. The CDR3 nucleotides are TGCAGTGCGAGGGAGGGGACGGCTAATTCACCCCTCCACTTT.

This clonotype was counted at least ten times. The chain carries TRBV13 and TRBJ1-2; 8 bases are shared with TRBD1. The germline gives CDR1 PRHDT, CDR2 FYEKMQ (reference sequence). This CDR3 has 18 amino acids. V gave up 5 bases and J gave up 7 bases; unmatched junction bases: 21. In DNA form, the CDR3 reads TGTGCCAGCAGCCAAATAACCGGGACAGGACCCCCATTGGCTGGCTACACCTTC. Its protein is CASSQITGTGPPLAGYTF.

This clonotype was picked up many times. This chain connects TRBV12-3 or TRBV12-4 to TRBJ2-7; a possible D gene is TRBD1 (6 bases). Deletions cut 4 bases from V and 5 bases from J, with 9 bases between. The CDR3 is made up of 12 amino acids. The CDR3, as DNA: TGTGCCAGCAGTTCAACAGGGAACGAGCAGTACTTC. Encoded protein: CASSSTGNEQYF.

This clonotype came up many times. The CDR3 region has the DNA TGTGCCACCTCGGTCGGGGCAGGGGCGAACACCGGGGAGCTGTTTTTT. It specifies CATSVGAGANTGELFF. The V gene is TRBV7-2, the J gene TRBJ2-2; D may be TRBD1 (6 bases). The CDR3 extends over 16 amino acids. Germline V CDR1 and CDR2: SGHTA, FQGNSA. Trimming pared 10 bases from V and 0 bases from J, leaving 18 bases between. The full variable domain, its missing parts supplied by reference TRBV7-2 and TRBJ2-2, is GAGVSQSPSNKVTEKGKDVELRCDPISGHTALYWYRQSLGQGLEFLIYFQGNSAPDKSGLPSDRFSAERTGGSVSTLTIQRTQQEDSAVYLCATSVGAGANTGELFFGEGSRLTVL.

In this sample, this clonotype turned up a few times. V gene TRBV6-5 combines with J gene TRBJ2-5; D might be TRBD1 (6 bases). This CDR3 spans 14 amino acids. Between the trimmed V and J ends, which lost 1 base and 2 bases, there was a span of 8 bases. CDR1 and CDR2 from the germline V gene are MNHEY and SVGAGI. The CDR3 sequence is CASSYWTEQETQYF. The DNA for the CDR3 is TGTGCCAGCAGTTACTGGACAGAACAAGAGACCCAGTACTTC.

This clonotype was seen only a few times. CDR3 in amino acids: CASSQTSGRQNIQYF. Here the CDR3 DNA reads TGTGCCAGCAGCCAGACTAGCGGGAGGCAAAACATTCAGTACTTC. This rearrangement joins TRBV4-2 to TRBJ2-4, with 13 bases aligning to TRBD2. J lost 5 bases, V lost 3 bases, and 1 base had no gene match. The CDR3 is made up of 15 amino acids. CDR1 and CDR2 from the germline V gene are LGHNA and YNFKEQ.

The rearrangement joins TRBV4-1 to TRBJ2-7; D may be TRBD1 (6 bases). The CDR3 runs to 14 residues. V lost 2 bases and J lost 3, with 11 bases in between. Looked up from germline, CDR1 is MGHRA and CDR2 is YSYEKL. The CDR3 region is CASSQTTGVYEQYF. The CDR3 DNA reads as TGCGCCAGCAGCCAAACGACAGGAGTCTACGAGCAGTACTTC.

CDR3 sequence: CASSQAPGTDQETQYF. CDR3 nucleotides: TGTGCCAGCAGCCAAGCTCCTGGGACAGATCAAGAGACCCAGTACTTC. The chain links TRBV4-2 to TRBJ2-5; 7 nucleotides line up with TRBD1. The germline gives CDR1 LGHNA, CDR2 YNFKEQ. CDR3 size: 16 residues. J gave up 2 bases and V 1 base, and 7 bases lay outside the gene matches.

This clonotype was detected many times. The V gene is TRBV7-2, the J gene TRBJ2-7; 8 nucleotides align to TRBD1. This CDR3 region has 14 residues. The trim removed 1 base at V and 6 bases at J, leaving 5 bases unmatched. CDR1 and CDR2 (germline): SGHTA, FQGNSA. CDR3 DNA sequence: TGTGCCAGCAGCTTAGTGGGACAGGTGCGCGAGCAGTACTTC. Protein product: CASSLVGQVREQYF.

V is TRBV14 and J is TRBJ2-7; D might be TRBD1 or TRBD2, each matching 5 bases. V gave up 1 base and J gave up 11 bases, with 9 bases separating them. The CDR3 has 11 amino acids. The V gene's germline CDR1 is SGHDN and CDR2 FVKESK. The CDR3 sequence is CASSQGGREYF. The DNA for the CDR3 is TGTGCCAGCAGCCAAGGGGGACGGGAGTACTTC.

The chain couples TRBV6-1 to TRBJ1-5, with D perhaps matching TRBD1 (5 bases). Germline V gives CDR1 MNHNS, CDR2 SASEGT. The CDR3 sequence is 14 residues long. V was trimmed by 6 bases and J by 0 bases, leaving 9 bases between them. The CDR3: CASRKGNSNQPQHF. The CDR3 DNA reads TGTGCCAGCAGAAAGGGGAATAGCAATCAGCCCCAGCATTTT.

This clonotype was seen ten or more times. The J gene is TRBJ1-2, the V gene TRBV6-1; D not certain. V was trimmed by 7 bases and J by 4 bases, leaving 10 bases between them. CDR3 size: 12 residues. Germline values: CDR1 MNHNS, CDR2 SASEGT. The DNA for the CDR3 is TGTGCCAGCATCTCCTGGGGCTATGGCTACACCTTC. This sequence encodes CASISWGYGYTF.

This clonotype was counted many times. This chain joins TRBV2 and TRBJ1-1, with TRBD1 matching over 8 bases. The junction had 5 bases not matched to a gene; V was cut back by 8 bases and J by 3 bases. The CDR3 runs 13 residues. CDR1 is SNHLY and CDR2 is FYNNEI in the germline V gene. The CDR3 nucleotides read TGTGCCAGCCGGGACAGGTCGTACACTGAAGCTTTCTTT. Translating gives CASRDRSYTEAFF.

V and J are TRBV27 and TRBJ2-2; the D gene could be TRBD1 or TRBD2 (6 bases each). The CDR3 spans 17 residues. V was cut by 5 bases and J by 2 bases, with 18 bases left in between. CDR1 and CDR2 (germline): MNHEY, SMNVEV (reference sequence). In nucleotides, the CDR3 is TGTGCCAGCAGTCCCGGAAGGACGGGGGCCAACACCGGGGAGCTGTTTTTT. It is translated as CASSPGRTGANTGELFF.

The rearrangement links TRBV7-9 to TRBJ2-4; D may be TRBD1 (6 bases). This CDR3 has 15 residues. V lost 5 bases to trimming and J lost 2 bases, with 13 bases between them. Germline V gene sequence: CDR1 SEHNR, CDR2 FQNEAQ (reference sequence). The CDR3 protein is CASSLNTGSKNIQYF. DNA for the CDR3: TGTGCCAGCAGCCTAAATACAGGGTCCAAAAACATTCAGTACTTC.

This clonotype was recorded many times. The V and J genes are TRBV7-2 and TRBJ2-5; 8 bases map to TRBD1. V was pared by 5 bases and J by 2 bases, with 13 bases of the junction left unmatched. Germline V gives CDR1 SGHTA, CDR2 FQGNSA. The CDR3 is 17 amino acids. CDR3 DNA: TGTGCCAGCAGCCCCTCAACTCTCCGGACAGGGCAAGAGACCCAGTACTTC. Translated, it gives CASSPSTLRTGQETQYF.

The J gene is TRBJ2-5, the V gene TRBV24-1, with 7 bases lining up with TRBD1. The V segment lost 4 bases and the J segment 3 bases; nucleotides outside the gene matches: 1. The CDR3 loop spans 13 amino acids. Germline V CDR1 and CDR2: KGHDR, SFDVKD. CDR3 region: CATSEGTEETQYF. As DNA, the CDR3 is TGTGCCACCAGTGAAGGGACAGAAGAGACCCAGTACTTC.

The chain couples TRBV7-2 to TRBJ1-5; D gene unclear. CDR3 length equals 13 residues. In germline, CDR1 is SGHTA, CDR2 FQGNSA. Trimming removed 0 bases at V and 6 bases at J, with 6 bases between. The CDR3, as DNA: TGTGCCAGCAGCTTAGCCTGGGCTCAGCCCCAGCATTTT. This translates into CASSLAWAQPQHF.

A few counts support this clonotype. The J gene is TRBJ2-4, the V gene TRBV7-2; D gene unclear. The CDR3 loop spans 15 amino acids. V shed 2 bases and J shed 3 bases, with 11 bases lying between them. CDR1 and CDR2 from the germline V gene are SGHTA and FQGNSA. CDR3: CASSLSLGIKNIQYF. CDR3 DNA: TGTGCCAGCAGCTTATCTCTGGGAATCAAAAACATTCAGTACTTC.

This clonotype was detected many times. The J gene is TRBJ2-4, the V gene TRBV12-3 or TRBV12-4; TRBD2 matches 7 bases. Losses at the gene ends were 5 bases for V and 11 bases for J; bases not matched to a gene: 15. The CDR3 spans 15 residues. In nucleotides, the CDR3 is TGTGCCAGCAGTGCAACAGCGGGGAGGGGCTATGTTCAGTACTTC. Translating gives CASSATAGRGYVQYF.

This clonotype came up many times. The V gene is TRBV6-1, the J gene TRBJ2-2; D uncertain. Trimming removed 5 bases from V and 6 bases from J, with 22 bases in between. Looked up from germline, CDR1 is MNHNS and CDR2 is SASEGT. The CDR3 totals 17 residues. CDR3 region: CASSRLKSSGDPGELFF. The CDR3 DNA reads TGTGCCAGCAGTCGCCTTAAGTCATCTGGTGACCCCGGGGAGCTGTTTTTT.

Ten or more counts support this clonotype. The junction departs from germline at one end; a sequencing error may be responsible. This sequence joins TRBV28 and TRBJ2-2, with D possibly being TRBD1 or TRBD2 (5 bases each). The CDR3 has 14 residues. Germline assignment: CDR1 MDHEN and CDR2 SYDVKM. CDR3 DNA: TGTGCCAGCGGGACCGGGCCCCGGACCGGGGAGCCGTTTTTT. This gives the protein CASGTGPRTGEPFF.

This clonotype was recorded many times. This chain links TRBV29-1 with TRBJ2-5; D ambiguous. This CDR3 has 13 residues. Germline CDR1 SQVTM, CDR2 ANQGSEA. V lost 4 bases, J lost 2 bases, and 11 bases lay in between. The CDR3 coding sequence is TGCAGCGTTGGCCTCGGGCTTCAAGAGACCCAGTACTTC. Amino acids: CSVGLGLQETQYF.

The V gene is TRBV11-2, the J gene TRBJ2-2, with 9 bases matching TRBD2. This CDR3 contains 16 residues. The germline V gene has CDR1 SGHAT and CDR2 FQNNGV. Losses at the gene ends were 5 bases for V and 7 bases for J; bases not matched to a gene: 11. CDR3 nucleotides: TGTGCCAGCAGCCCCCTCCCTAGCGGGGTCTTCGGGGAGCTGTTTTTT. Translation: CASSPLPSGVFGELFF.

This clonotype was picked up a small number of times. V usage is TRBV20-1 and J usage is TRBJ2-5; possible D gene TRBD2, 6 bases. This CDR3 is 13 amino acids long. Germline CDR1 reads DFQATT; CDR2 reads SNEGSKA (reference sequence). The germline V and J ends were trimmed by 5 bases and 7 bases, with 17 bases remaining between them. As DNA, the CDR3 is TGCAGTGCTGGGAGGTTTGAGGTATCGACCCAGTACTTC. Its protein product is CSAGRFEVSTQYF.

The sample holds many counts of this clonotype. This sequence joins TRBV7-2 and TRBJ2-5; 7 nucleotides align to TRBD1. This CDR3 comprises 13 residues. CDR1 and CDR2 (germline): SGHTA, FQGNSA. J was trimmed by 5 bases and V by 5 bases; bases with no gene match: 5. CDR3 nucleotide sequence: TGTGCCAGCAGCCGAGGGGGCATGGAGACCCAGTACTTC. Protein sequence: CASSRGGMETQYF.

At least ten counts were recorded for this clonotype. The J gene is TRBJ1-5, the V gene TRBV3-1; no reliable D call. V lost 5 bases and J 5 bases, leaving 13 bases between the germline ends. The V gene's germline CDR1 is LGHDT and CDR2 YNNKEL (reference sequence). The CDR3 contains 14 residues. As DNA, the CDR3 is TGTGCCAGCAGCTCCACCCCGACGGATCAGCCCCAGCATTTT. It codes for CASSSTPTDQPQHF.

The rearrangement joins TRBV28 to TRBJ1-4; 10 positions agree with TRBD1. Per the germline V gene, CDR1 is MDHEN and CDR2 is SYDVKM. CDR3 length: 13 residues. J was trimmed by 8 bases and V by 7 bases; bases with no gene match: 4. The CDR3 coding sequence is TGTGCCAGCAACCGGGACAGGGGAGAAAAACTGTTTTTT. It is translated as CASNRDRGEKLFF.

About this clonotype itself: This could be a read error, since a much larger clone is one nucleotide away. The CDR3 loop reads CASSLVDGPDEQCF. The CDR3, as DNA: TGTGCCAGCAGTTTAGTTGACGGGCCGGACGAGCAGTGCTTC. The J gene is TRBJ2-7, the V gene TRBV28, with D unresolved. Per the germline V gene, CDR1 is MDHEN and CDR2 is SYDVKM. The length of the CDR3 is 14 residues.

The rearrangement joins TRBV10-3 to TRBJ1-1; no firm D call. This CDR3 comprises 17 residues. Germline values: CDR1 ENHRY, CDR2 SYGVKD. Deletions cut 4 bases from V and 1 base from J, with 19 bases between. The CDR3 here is CAISGTNGRTANTEAFF. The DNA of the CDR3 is TGTGCCATCAGTGGGACGAACGGCAGGACTGCGAACACTGAAGCTTTCTTT.